Listed below are T cell receptor beta chains from one sample, sequenced in a study of blood T cell repertoires in COVID-19. The data were produced by immunoSEQ multiplex PCR, yet TCRdb's version contains in-frame clones alone and is incomplete. Seen here are over 250,000 clones, roughly 91% observed once, and the top ten hold approximately 2%. The specimen was PBMCs or T cells enriched from blood (not recorded which). The source of these receptors is a woman in her fifties or sixties in a cohort exposed to, infected with or recovered from COVID-19 (not recorded which). Each CDR3 is given with its conserved first and last residue. The order of the fields is clone size, CDR3 length, V gene, D gene, J gene, CDR3 protein, CDR3 DNA. A D gene is named only where the DNA matches it firmly. Expanded clones get a size class; other rows say once, few or many, or leave the size out.

clone size: once
CDR3 length: 13
V gene: TRBV7-2
D gene: .
J gene: TRBJ2-7
CDR3 protein: CASSLDRPYEQYF
CDR3 DNA: TGTGCCAGCAGCTTAGACAGGCCCTACGAGCAGTACTTC

clone size: .
CDR3 length: 15
V gene: TRBV10-2
D gene: TRBD2
J gene: TRBJ2-5
CDR3 protein: CASRGTSGSIETQYF
CDR3 DNA: TGCGCCAGCCGCGGGACTAGCGGGAGTATAGAGACCCAGTACTTC

clone size: .
CDR3 length: 15
V gene: TRBV2
D gene: .
J gene: TRBJ1-6
CDR3 protein: CASSGGSSYNSPLHF
CDR3 DNA: TGTGCCAGCAGTGGAGGAAGCTCCTATAATTCACCCCTCCACTTT

clone size: .
CDR3 length: 16
V gene: TRBV28
D gene: TRBD1
J gene: TRBJ2-2
CDR3 protein: CASSGTVLGFAGELFF
CDR3 DNA: TGTGCCAGCAGTGGGACAGTTCTTGGTTTCGCCGGGGAGCTGTTTTTT

clone size: few
CDR3 length: 13
V gene: TRBV5-6
D gene: .
J gene: TRBJ2-7
CDR3 protein: CASNNVISYEQYF
CDR3 DNA: TGTGCCAGCAACAATGTTATTTCCTACGAGCAGTACTTC

clone size: .
CDR3 length: 17
V gene: TRBV9
D gene: TRBD2
J gene: TRBJ2-3
CDR3 protein: CASSGASGRAVPDTQYF
CDR3 DNA: TGTGCCAGCAGCGGGGCTAGCGGGAGGGCCGTCCCAGATACGCAGTATTTT

clone size: .
CDR3 length: 15
V gene: TRBV6-5
D gene: .
J gene: TRBJ1-6
CDR3 protein: CASFLQGSSNSPLHF
CDR3 DNA: TGTGCCAGCTTTTTACAGGGATCGTCCAATTCACCCCTCCACTTT

clone size: .
CDR3 length: 14
V gene: TRBV11-1
D gene: .
J gene: TRBJ1-1
CDR3 protein: CASTFDTPNTEAFF
CDR3 DNA: TGTGCCAGCACCTTTGACACCCCCAACACTGAAGCTTTCTTT

clone size: once
CDR3 length: 14
V gene: TRBV7-3
D gene: TRBD1
J gene: TRBJ2-1
CDR3 protein: CASSRTGYVDEQFF
CDR3 DNA: TGTGCCAGCAGTCGGACAGGGTATGTGGATGAGCAGTTCTTC

clone size: .
CDR3 length: 15
V gene: TRBV5-1
D gene: TRBD1
J gene: TRBJ2-1
CDR3 protein: CASRQTGGPYNEQFF
CDR3 DNA: TGCGCCAGCAGACAAACAGGGGGCCCCTACAATGAGCAGTTCTTC

clone size: .
CDR3 length: 15
V gene: TRBV14
D gene: TRBD1
J gene: TRBJ1-2
CDR3 protein: CASSQGTGGGYGYTF
CDR3 DNA: TGTGCCAGCAGCCAAGGGACAGGGGGAGGCTATGGCTACACCTTC

clone size: .
CDR3 length: 17
V gene: TRBV11-2
D gene: .
J gene: TRBJ1-5
CDR3 protein: CASSLGLVGGGNQPQHF
CDR3 DNA: TGTGCCAGCAGCTTAGGCCTGGTAGGGGGGGGCAATCAGCCCCAGCATTTT

clone size: .
CDR3 length: 12
V gene: TRBV18
D gene: .
J gene: TRBJ1-1
CDR3 protein: CASSGLNTEAFF
CDR3 DNA: TGTGCCAGTTCAGGGCTGAACACTGAAGCTTTCTTT

clone size: .
CDR3 length: 15
V gene: TRBV27
D gene: TRBD1
J gene: TRBJ2-2
CDR3 protein: CASRYRGPNTGELFF
CDR3 DNA: TGTGCCAGCAGATACAGGGGGCCGAACACCGGGGAGCTGTTTTTT

clone size: .
CDR3 length: 14
V gene: TRBV28
D gene: TRBD1
J gene: TRBJ1-2
CDR3 protein: CASGQAKTNYGYTF
CDR3 DNA: TGTGCCAGCGGACAGGCGAAGACAAACTATGGCTACACCTTC

clone size: few
CDR3 length: 18
V gene: TRBV7-8
D gene: .
J gene: TRBJ2-7
CDR3 protein: CASSLALGGQTFPYEQYF
CDR3 DNA: TGTGCCAGCAGCTTAGCCCTGGGGGGTCAAACTTTTCCCTACGAGCAGTACTTC

clone size: few
CDR3 length: 17
V gene: TRBV3-1/TRBV3-2
D gene: TRBD1
J gene: TRBJ2-1
CDR3 protein: CASSHELRGRAYNEQFF
CDR3 DNA: TGTGCCAGCAGCCATGAACTCAGGGGGCGCGCCTACAATGAGCAGTTCTTC

clone size: .
CDR3 length: 13
V gene: TRBV7-7
D gene: TRBD2
J gene: TRBJ2-2
CDR3 protein: CASSRRGVGELFF
CDR3 DNA: TGTGCTAGCAGCCGGCGGGGGGTCGGGGAGCTGTTTTTT

clone size: .
CDR3 length: 14
V gene: TRBV11-2
D gene: TRBD1
J gene: TRBJ1-1
CDR3 protein: CASSPRDRGTEAFF
CDR3 DNA: TGTGCCAGCAGCCCCAGGGACAGGGGGACTGAAGCTTTCTTT

clone size: .
CDR3 length: 13
V gene: TRBV4-2
D gene: .
J gene: TRBJ1-5
CDR3 protein: CASSQPTNQPQHF
CDR3 DNA: TGTGCCAGCAGCCAACCCACTAATCAGCCCCAGCATTTT

clone size: .
CDR3 length: 13
V gene: TRBV7-2
D gene: .
J gene: TRBJ2-3
CDR3 protein: CASSLRGADTQYF
CDR3 DNA: TGTGCCAGCAGCTTAAGAGGCGCAGATACGCAGTATTTT

clone size: .
CDR3 length: 15
V gene: TRBV19
D gene: TRBD2
J gene: TRBJ2-1
CDR3 protein: CASGRTSGSSYEQFF
CDR3 DNA: TGTGCCAGTGGGAGGACTAGCGGGAGTTCATATGAGCAGTTCTTC

clone size: .
CDR3 length: 15
V gene: TRBV10-3
D gene: .
J gene: TRBJ2-7
CDR3 protein: CAISEGLGSTYEQYF
CDR3 DNA: TGTGCCATCAGTGAGGGTTTGGGGAGCACCTACGAGCAGTACTTC

clone size: .
CDR3 length: 16
V gene: TRBV19
D gene: TRBD2
J gene: TRBJ2-5
CDR3 protein: CASSTGIAGGRETQYF
CDR3 DNA: TGTGCCAGTAGTACGGGGATAGCGGGAGGAAGGGAGACCCAGTACTTC

clone size: .
CDR3 length: 15
V gene: TRBV19
D gene: .
J gene: TRBJ1-3
CDR3 protein: CASTSTRGSGNTIYF
CDR3 DNA: TGTGCCAGTACGTCCACGCGGGGCTCTGGAAACACCATATATTTT

clone size: .
CDR3 length: 17
V gene: TRBV5-1
D gene: TRBD2
J gene: TRBJ2-1
CDR3 protein: CASSLESGGRSYNEQFF
CDR3 DNA: TGCGCCAGCAGCTTGGAATCGGGAGGGCGCTCCTACAATGAGCAGTTCTTC

clone size: .
CDR3 length: 13
V gene: TRBV6-5
D gene: .
J gene: TRBJ2-1
CDR3 protein: CASRQGGHNEQFF
CDR3 DNA: TGTGCCAGCCGACAGGGAGGCCACAATGAGCAGTTCTTC

clone size: .
CDR3 length: 10
V gene: TRBV20-1
D gene: .
J gene: TRBJ2-7
CDR3 protein: CSADRGEQYF
CDR3 DNA: TGCAGTGCAGACAGAGGCGAGCAGTACTTC

clone size: .
CDR3 length: 15
V gene: TRBV10-1
D gene: TRBD2
J gene: TRBJ2-1
CDR3 protein: CASSVSGIRVNEQFF
CDR3 DNA: TGCGCCAGCAGTGTTAGCGGGATTAGGGTTAATGAGCAGTTCTTC

clone size: .
CDR3 length: 14
V gene: TRBV27
D gene: TRBD1
J gene: TRBJ1-5
CDR3 protein: CASSVQGAGQPQHF
CDR3 DNA: TGTGCCAGCAGTGTCCAGGGGGCCGGGCAGCCCCAGCATTTT

clone size: .
CDR3 length: 13
V gene: TRBV7-2
D gene: .
J gene: TRBJ2-7
CDR3 protein: CASSLGTLYEQYF
CDR3 DNA: TGTGCCAGCAGCTTAGGGACACTCTACGAGCAGTACTTC

clone size: .
CDR3 length: 16
V gene: TRBV28
D gene: TRBD2
J gene: TRBJ2-1
CDR3 protein: CASRTEGLAGYNEQFF
CDR3 DNA: TGTGCCAGCAGGACCGAGGGACTAGCGGGATACAATGAGCAGTTCTTC

clone size: once
CDR3 length: 13
V gene: TRBV11-1
D gene: .
J gene: TRBJ2-5
CDR3 protein: CASSARGGETQYF
CDR3 DNA: TGTGCCAGCAGCGCCCGAGGGGGAGAGACCCAGTACTTC

clone size: few
CDR3 length: 14
V gene: TRBV9
D gene: .
J gene: TRBJ1-4
CDR3 protein: CASSVGGLNEKLFF
CDR3 DNA: TGTGCCAGCAGCGTAGGGGGACTTAATGAAAAACTGTTTTTT

clone size: .
CDR3 length: 19
V gene: TRBV27
D gene: TRBD2
J gene: TRBJ2-7
CDR3 protein: CASTLRPGLAGGVSYEQYF
CDR3 DNA: TGTGCCAGCACTCTACGGCCGGGACTAGCGGGGGGCGTCTCCTACGAGCAGTACTTC

clone size: .
CDR3 length: 16
V gene: TRBV5-1
D gene: .
J gene: TRBJ1-4
CDR3 protein: CASKGQAFATNEKLFF
CDR3 DNA: TGCGCCAGCAAGGGACAAGCCTTCGCAACTAATGAAAAACTGTTTTTT

clone size: .
CDR3 length: 16
V gene: TRBV7-3
D gene: .
J gene: TRBJ2-3
CDR3 protein: CASSFSGGLRTDTQYF
CDR3 DNA: TGTGCCAGCAGCTTCTCCGGAGGACTACGCACAGATACGCAGTATTTT

clone size: .
CDR3 length: 13
V gene: TRBV6-2/TRBV6-3
D gene: .
J gene: TRBJ1-1
CDR3 protein: CASSYTTGLEAFF
CDR3 DNA: TGTGCCAGCAGTTACACTACAGGGTTGGAGGCTTTCTTT

clone size: .
CDR3 length: 14
V gene: TRBV19
D gene: TRBD1
J gene: TRBJ1-1
CDR3 protein: CASAYKQGYTEAFF
CDR3 DNA: TGTGCCAGTGCATACAAACAGGGGTACACTGAAGCTTTCTTT

clone size: .
CDR3 length: 13
V gene: TRBV6-5
D gene: .
J gene: TRBJ2-7
CDR3 protein: CASSYGNSYEQYF
CDR3 DNA: TGTGCCAGCAGTTACGGCAACTCCTACGAGCAGTACTTC

clone size: .
CDR3 length: 15
V gene: TRBV7-3
D gene: TRBD2
J gene: TRBJ2-7
CDR3 protein: CASSKTGTSLNEQYF
CDR3 DNA: TGTGCCAGCAGCAAAACCGGGACTAGCCTCAACGAGCAGTACTTC

clone size: .
CDR3 length: 14
V gene: TRBV27
D gene: .
J gene: TRBJ1-1
CDR3 protein: CASSLSSGLTEAFF
CDR3 DNA: TGTGCCAGCAGTTTGTCCTCAGGGCTCACTGAAGCTTTCTTT

clone size: once
CDR3 length: 15
V gene: TRBV4-3
D gene: TRBD1
J gene: TRBJ1-2
CDR3 protein: CASSQDSGQYYGYTF
CDR3 DNA: TGCGCCAGCAGCCAAGATTCGGGACAGTACTATGGCTACACCTTC

clone size: .
CDR3 length: 15
V gene: TRBV11-2
D gene: .
J gene: TRBJ1-4
CDR3 protein: CASSVRLGSGEKLFF
CDR3 DNA: TGTGCCAGCAGCGTCCGCCTGGGCAGCGGTGAAAAACTGTTTTTT

clone size: .
CDR3 length: 15
V gene: TRBV7-8
D gene: TRBD1
J gene: TRBJ2-7
CDR3 protein: CASSPPGQGIYEQYF
CDR3 DNA: TGTGCCAGCAGCCCCCCTGGACAGGGAATCTACGAGCAGTACTTC

clone size: .
CDR3 length: 14
V gene: TRBV29-1
D gene: .
J gene: TRBJ1-2
CDR3 protein: CSVSQIQTDYGYTF
CDR3 DNA: TGCAGCGTTTCCCAGATCCAAACCGACTATGGCTACACCTTC

clone size: .
CDR3 length: 16
V gene: TRBV5-1
D gene: .
J gene: TRBJ1-1
CDR3 protein: CASSHTSGQKNTEAFF
CDR3 DNA: TGCGCCAGCAGCCATACCAGCGGACAGAAGAACACTGAAGCTTTCTTT

clone size: .
CDR3 length: 16
V gene: TRBV4-2
D gene: .
J gene: TRBJ2-3
CDR3 protein: CASSVRDIPNVDTQYF
CDR3 DNA: TGTGCCAGCAGCGTTAGGGACATCCCTAACGTAGATACGCAGTATTTT

clone size: .
CDR3 length: 14
V gene: TRBV4-2
D gene: TRBD2
J gene: TRBJ2-3
CDR3 protein: CASSPTSGTDTQYF
CDR3 DNA: TGTGCCAGCAGCCCGACTAGCGGCACAGATACGCAGTATTTT